The sequence of this T cell receptor beta chain was determined in a study of T cell repertoires in cytomegalovirus infection. About the research overall: Public TCR beta signatures provided an indication of both CMV infection and a matching HLA type. Study observations and caveats: Predominance within the ex vivo response was attributable to HLA-C-restricted CMV-specific TCR beta clonotypes. Carriage of CMV together with the relevant HLA was identifiable through cumulative public TCR beta family frequency.

This CDR3 has 17 residues. The germline gives CDR1 KGHSH, CDR2 LQKENI. The V gene end was trimmed by 5 bases and the J gene end by 6 bases; junction bases not matched to a gene: 15. This clonotype was observed a handful of times. Its antigen is undetermined. TCRdb re-called the reads with MiXCR, one entry per CDR3 protein. Of hundreds of thousands of distinct CDR3 sequences in the sample, 30% to 40% were seen once. The rearrangement joins TRBV18 to TRBJ1-5, with 8 bases aligning to TRBD1. The source material was cultured PBMCs, sampled from culture after CMV antigen stimulation. This receptor was obtained from a human donor in good health (CMV status not recorded). Some clones in this sample may be carry-over from other donors' samples. DNA for the CDR3: TGTGCCAGCTCATCGAGGACAGGGAAACTTTTCGGTCAGCCCCAGCATTTT. It encodes CASSSRTGKLFGQPQHF.